The T cell receptor (beta chain) under discussion was sequenced for a study of T-cell reconstitution after alpha-beta-depleted transplantation in children. The V end was cut by 3 bases, the J end by 15 bases, with 18 bases between. This CDR3 has 12 amino acids. Germline V gene sequence: CDR1 SQVTM, CDR2 ANQGSEA. It was with unique molecular identifiers that the TCRbeta library was prepared. TCRdb called the PCR reads again in MiXCR, with one record for every CDR3 protein. The data hold 400,000 to 500,000 distinct CDR3 sequences, with approximately 11% observed a single time. The source of this sequence is a human donor who donated a stem cell graft to a child with acute myeloid leukemia. The input for sequencing was PBMCs from the stem cell graft donor, taken from the stem cell graft. The chain employs TRBV29-1 and TRBJ2-1; D possibly corresponds to TRBD2 (6 bases). The CDR3 sequence: CSVDEGLKATFF. The CDR3 DNA sequence: TGCAGCGTTGATGAGGGACTCAAGGCGACGTTCTTC.